The TCR beta chain described here comes from a study of monozygotic twins with inflammatory bowel disease (dated by TCRdb to between 2018 and 2020). Turning to the overall study: A total of 28 monozygotic twin pairs were included in the full study, comprising nine German pairs (four IBD-concordant, five IBD-discordant) and 19 IBD-discordant Danish pairs. The search for disease-associated traits relied mainly on comparing, within discordant pairs, IBD patients with their genetically identical healthy co-twins. Each individual had, on average, about 151 000 unique TCRalpha sequences and 181 000 unique TCRbeta sequences available for analysis. The full study reports these points: Background noise and inter-individual variability may have been introduced into the repertoires by the differing immunosuppressive treatments among patients. Measured by the inverse Simpson index, TCRbeta repertoire diversity was lower in IBD patients than in their healthy co-twins. The results gave no support for a single strong signal or clonotype linked to IBD. Repertoire similarity did not differ between concordant and discordant twins, possibly due to limited statistical power. Compared with healthy twins, IBD patients shared fewer clonotypes with other individuals, and the difference was most pronounced in patients with signs of disease activity. Different T cell subtypes could not be distinguished in the analysis.

Library preparation was by 5' RACE. For each TCR library, approximately 3.5 ug of total RNA was used. For each sample, cDNA synthesis was carried out in eight separate reactions using SMARTScribe reverse transcriptase. During cDNA synthesis, template switching was used to introduce unique molecular identifiers that contained a 6-nucleotide sample barcode. Two nested PCRs of roughly 16 and 10 cycles amplified the TCRalpha and TCRbeta cDNA, and bead purification followed each PCR. Before amplification, cDNA was treated with uracil DNA-glycosylase and purified using the QIAquick PCR purification kit. The second PCR was the step at which Illumina TruSeq-compatible adapters and sample-specific barcodes were added. TapeStation and Qubit were used to check library quality and concentration, and roughly 5 ng of each library went into the pool. Sequencing of pooled libraries was carried out on an Illumina HiSeq2500 single-index Rapid Run using 2 x 100 bp reads and custom sequencing primers. The published analysis was carried out like this. MiGEC version 1.2.6 was used for UMI-based consensus assembly to correct PCR and sequencing errors. MiXCR version 2.1.1 was used for V(D)J alignment, clonotype assembly and CDR3 extraction. Normalisation of gene usage, clonotype sharing and MAIT/NKT TCR abundance was achieved by analysing the top 1000, 10 000 and 20 000 clonotypes per sample. After downsampling to 27 000 UMIs, diversity was calculated as the inverse Simpson index using the vegan R package. Statistical testing used paired Mann-Whitney U tests on the discordant twin pairs and applied Benjamini-Hochberg correction for multiple testing. TCRdb reprocessed the reads, so every CDR3 protein sequence counts as one entry and DNA is not shown. The V and J calls were determined by TCRdb, not by the authors. This sample's table lists 200,000 to 250,000 distinct CDR3 sequences. The ten largest clones represent roughly 1.5% of the sample.

Details on this clonotype: It has no known antigen specificity.

Based on the germline V gene, the CDR1 and CDR2 sequences are MDHEN and SYDVKM. The CDR3 measures 14 amino acids from cysteine to phenylalanine. Nucleotide data are not available. From each donor, an approximately 2.5 ml peripheral blood sample was collected into PAXgene tubes and stored at -80 degrees C. Total RNA was isolated from whole blood with the PAXgene blood miRNA kit on an automated QIAcube, without T cell sorting. Peripheral blood from monozygotic twin pairs, either concordant or discordant for inflammatory bowel disease, underwent deep TCRalpha and TCRbeta repertoire profiling that used unique molecular barcoding. Smoking habits were recorded for all twin pairs, with individuals classified as current, former or never smokers.

The TCR originated in a human donor with ulcerative colitis or Crohn's disease, or a healthy co-twin of an affected twin (not recorded which). Sequencing used blood. The V and J segments used are TRBV28 and TRBJ2-7; TCRdb reports TRBD2, a call that lacks DNA to check it against. The CDR3 corresponds to CASSSPTGLVKQYF.